Each of the 5 T cell receptor beta chains below was sequenced from the same sample in a study of cytomegalovirus exposure and HLA in healthy donors. Primers: 60 Vbeta forward and 13 Jbeta reverse. Assay: immunoSEQ multiplex PCR; the TCRdb copy retains only in-frame clones and omits some. The listing contains 150,000 to 200,000 clones. Sequenced input: PBMCs. These TCRs come from a man younger than 40 in good health and CMV-seronegative.

V gene TRBV18 combines with J gene TRBJ1-4; no definite D call. This CDR3 region has 16 residues. CDR1 is KGHSH, CDR2 LQKENI, per germline. Trimming stripped 6 bases from V and 3 bases from J, with 17 bases between. The CDR3 spells CASSPRPDTSNEKLFF. DNA of the CDR3: TGTGCCAGCTCCCCCAGACCAGACACCTCTAATGAAAAACTGTTTTTT.

CDR3 in amino acids: CASSSGLTVEGYTF. Here the CDR3 DNA reads TGTGCCAGCAGCTCAGGGCTGACAGTGGAAGGCTACACCTTC. The chain joins TRBV5-4 to TRBJ1-2; D is perhaps TRBD1 (5 bases). The germline CDR1 and CDR2 sequences are SGHNT and YYREEE (reference sequence). The germline V and J ends were trimmed by 3 bases and 8 bases, with 17 bases remaining between them. The CDR3 covers 14 residues.

The chain employs TRBV19 and TRBJ2-7; 11 nucleotides line up with TRBD2. Unmatched junction bases numbered 10, after V lost 6 bases and J lost 6 bases. This CDR3 has 15 residues. Germline CDR1 and CDR2: LNHDA and SQIVND (reference sequence). The CDR3 nucleotides read TGTGCCAGTAGGCCTAGCGGGAGGCCCCCATCCGAGCAGTACTTC. It specifies CASRPSGRPPSEQYF.

The CDR3 loop reads CASSQENTEKGNTIYF. The CDR3 bases are TGCGCCAGCAGCCAAGAGAACACAGAGAAAGGAAACACCATATATTTT. The chain uses TRBV4-1 and TRBJ1-3; unclear D gene. V dropped 0 bases and J dropped 4 bases, with 13 bases sitting between them. CDR3 size: 16 residues. Germline V gene lookup returns CDR1 MGHRA and CDR2 YSYEKL.

This chain connects TRBV19 to TRBJ2-2; 8 bases map to TRBD1. Per germline, CDR1 LNHDA and CDR2 SQIVND (reference sequence). V dropped 5 bases and J dropped 6; count of bases not matched to a gene: 8. The CDR3 has 15 amino acids. The CDR3 region has the DNA TGTGCCAGTAGTCCGTACAGGGGGAGTTCCGGGGAGCTGTTTTTT. Protein product: CASSPYRGSSGELFF.